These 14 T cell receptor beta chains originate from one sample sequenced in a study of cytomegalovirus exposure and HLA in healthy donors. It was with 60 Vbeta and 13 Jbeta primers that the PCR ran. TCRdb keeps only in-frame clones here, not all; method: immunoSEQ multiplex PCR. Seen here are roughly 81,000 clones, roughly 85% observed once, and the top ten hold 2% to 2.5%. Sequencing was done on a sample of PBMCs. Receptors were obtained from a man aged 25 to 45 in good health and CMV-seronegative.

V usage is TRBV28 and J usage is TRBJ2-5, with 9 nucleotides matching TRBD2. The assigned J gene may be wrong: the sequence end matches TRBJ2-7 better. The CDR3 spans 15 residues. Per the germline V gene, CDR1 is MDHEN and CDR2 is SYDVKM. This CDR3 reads CASRPSTGLASEQYF. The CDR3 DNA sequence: TGTGCCAGCAGGCCAAGCACGGGACTAGCAAGCGAGCAGTACTTC.

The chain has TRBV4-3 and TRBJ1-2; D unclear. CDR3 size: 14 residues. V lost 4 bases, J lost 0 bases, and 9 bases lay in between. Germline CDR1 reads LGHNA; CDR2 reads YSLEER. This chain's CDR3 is CASSPTRTNYGYTF. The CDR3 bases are TGCGCCAGCAGCCCCACCAGGACTAACTATGGCTACACCTTC.

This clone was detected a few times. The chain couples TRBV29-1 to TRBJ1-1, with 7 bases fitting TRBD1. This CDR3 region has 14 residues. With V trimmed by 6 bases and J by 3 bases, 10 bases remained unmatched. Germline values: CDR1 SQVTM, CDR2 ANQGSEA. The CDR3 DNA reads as TGCAGCGTCAGGGCCGGGACAGCGTACACTGAAGCTTTCTTT. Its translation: CSVRAGTAYTEAFF. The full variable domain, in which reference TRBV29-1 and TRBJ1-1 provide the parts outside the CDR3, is SAVISQKPSRDICQRGTSLTIQCQVDSQVTMMFWYRQQPGQSLTLIATANQGSEATYESGFVIDKFPISRPNLTFSTLTVSNMSPEDSSIYLCSVRAGTAYTEAFFGQGTRLTVV.

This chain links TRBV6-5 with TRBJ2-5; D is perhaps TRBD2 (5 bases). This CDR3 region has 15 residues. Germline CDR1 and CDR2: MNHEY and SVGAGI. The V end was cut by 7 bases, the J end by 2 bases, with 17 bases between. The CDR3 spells CASKTNRGIQETQYF. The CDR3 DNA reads TGTGCCAGCAAAACGAATCGGGGAATACAAGAGACCCAGTACTTC.

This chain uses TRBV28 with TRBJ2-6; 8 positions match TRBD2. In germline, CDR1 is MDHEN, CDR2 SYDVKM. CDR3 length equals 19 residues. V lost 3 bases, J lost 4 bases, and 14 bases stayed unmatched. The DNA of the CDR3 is TGTGCCAGCAGTTTTCGCGGCGGGAGGCCCGTGAGGGGGGCCAACGTCCTGACTTTC. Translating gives CASSFRGGRPVRGANVLTF. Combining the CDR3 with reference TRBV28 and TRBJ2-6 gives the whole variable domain DVKVTQSSRYLVKRTGEKVFLECVQDMDHENMFWYRQDPGLGLRLIYFSYDVKMKEKGDIPEGYSVSREKKERFSLILESASTNQTSMYLCASSFRGGRPVRGANVLTFGAGSRLTVL.

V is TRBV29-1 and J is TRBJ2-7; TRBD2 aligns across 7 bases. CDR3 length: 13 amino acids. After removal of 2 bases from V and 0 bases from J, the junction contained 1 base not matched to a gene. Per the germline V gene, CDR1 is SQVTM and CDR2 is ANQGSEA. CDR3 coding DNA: TGCAGCGTTGAATTAGCGGGCTCCTACGAGCAGTACTTC. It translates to CSVELAGSYEQYF.

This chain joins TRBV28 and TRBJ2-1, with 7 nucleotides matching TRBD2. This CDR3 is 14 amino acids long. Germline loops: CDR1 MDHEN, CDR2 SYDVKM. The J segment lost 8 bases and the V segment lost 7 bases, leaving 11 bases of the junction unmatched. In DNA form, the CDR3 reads TGTGCCAGCAAAACCGGGACTACCAGACATGAGCAGTTCTTC. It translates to CASKTGTTRHEQFF. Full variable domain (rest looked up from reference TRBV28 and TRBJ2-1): DVKVTQSSRYLVKRTGEKVFLECVQDMDHENMFWYRQDPGLGLRLIYFSYDVKMKEKGDIPEGYSVSREKKERFSLILESASTNQTSMYLCASKTGTTRHEQFFGPGTRLTVL.

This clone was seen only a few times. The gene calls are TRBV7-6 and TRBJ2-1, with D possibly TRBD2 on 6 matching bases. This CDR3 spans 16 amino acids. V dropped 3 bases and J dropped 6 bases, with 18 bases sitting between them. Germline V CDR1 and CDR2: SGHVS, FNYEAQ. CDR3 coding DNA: TGTGCCAGCAGCTTCTCGGGACTCAGAAGCCTCAATGAGCAGTTCTTC. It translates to CASSFSGLRSLNEQFF.

CDR3 loop: CASSGLAGSQETQYF. The CDR3 DNA reads as TGTGCCAGCAGCGGGCTAGCGGGCAGCCAAGAGACCCAGTACTTC. V is TRBV9 and J is TRBJ2-5; 8 bases fit TRBD2. Trimming removed 3 bases from V and 1 base from J; junction bases left unmatched: 5. Germline V gene lookup returns CDR1 SGDLS and CDR2 YYNGEE. The CDR3 consists of 15 residues. Filled out from reference TRBV9 and TRBJ2-5, the complete variable domain reads DSGVTQTPKHLITATGQRVTLRCSPRSGDLSVYWYQQSLDQGLQFLIQYYNGEERAKGNILERFSAQQFPDLHSELNLSSLELGDSALYFCASSGLAGSQETQYFGPGTRLLVL.

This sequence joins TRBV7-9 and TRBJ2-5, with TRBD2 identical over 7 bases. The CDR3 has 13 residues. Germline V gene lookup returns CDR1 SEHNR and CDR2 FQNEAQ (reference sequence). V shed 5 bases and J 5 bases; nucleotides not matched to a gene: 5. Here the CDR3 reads CASSPTSRETQYF. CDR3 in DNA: TGTGCCAGCAGCCCGACTAGCCGGGAGACCCAGTACTTC.

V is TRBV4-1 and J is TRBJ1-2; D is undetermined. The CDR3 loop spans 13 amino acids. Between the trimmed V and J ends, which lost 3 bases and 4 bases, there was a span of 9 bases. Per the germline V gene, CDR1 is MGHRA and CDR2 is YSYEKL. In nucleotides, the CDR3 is TGCGCCAGCAGCCAGAGGATGGCCTATGGCTACACCTTC. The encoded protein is CASSQRMAYGYTF.

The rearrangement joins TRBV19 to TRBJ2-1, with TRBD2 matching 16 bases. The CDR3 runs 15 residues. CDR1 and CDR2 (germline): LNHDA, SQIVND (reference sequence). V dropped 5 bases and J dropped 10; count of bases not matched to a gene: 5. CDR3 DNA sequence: TGTGCCAGTAGTGACGGGACTAGCGGGGGGGACGAGCAGTTCTTC. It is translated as CASSDGTSGGDEQFF.

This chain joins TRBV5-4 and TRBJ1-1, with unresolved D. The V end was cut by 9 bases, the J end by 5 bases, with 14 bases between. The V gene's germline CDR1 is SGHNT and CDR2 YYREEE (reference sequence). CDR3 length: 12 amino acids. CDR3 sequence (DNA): TGTGCCACCCGTCTAGCCGGGACTGAAGCTTTCTTT. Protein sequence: CATRLAGTEAFF.

CDR3 loop: CASSGRDRPGDGYTF. The CDR3 region has the DNA TGCGCCAGCAGCGGCCGGGACAGGCCAGGGGATGGCTACACCTTC. This chain links TRBV5-1 with TRBJ1-2, with 8 bases that match TRBD1. Trimming cost V 4 bases and J 6 bases; bases outside gene matches: 11. The CDR3 contains 15 residues. Germline-derived CDR1 and CDR2 are SGHRS and YFSETQ.